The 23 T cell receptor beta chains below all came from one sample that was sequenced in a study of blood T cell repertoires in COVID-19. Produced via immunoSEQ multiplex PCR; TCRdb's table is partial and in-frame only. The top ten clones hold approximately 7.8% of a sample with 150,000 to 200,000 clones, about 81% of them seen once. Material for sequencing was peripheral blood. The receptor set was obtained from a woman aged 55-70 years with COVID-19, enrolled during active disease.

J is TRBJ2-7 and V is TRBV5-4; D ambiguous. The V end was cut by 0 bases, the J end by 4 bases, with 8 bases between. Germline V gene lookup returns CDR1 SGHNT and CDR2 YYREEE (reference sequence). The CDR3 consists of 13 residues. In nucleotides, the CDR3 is TGTGCCAGCAGCTTGGGGCAGAGGTACGAGCAGTACTTC. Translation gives CASSLGQRYEQYF.

CDR3 sequence (DNA): TGTGCCAGCAGCGTAGGGGTCACGAGCGGGAGAGGGAATGAGCAGTTCTTC. Translation gives CASSVGVTSGRGNEQFF. The chain is built from TRBV9 and TRBJ2-1, with TRBD2 matching over 8 bases. The CDR3 length is 17 residues. Germline values: CDR1 SGDLS, CDR2 YYNGEE. After removal of 0 bases from V and 7 bases from J, the junction contained 12 bases not matched to a gene.

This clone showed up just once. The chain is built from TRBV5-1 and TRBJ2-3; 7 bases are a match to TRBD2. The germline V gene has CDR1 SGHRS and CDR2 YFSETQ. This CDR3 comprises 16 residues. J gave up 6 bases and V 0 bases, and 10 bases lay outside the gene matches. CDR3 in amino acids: CASSLEGLAVVDTQYF. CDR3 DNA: TGCGCCAGCAGCTTGGAGGGGCTAGCGGTTGTGGATACGCAGTATTTT.

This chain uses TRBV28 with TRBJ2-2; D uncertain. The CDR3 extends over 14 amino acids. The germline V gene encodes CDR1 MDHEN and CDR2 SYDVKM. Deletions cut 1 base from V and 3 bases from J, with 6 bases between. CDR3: CASSLFSYTGELFF. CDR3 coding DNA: TGTGCCAGCAGTTTATTCAGTTACACCGGGGAGCTGTTTTTT.

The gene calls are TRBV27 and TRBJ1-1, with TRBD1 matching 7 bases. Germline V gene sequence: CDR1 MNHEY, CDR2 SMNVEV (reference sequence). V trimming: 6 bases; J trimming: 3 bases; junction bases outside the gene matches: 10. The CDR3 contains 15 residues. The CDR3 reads CASSPRQGWDTEAFF. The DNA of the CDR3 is TGTGCCAGCAGCCCCAGACAGGGATGGGACACTGAAGCTTTCTTT.

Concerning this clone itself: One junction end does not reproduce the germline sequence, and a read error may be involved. Written as DNA, the CDR3 is TGTGCCAGCAGCGAATATGGAGGGGTGGAAGAAAAACTGTTTTTT. The encoded protein is CASSEYGGVEEKLFF. This chain connects TRBV25-1 to TRBJ1-4; tentative D call: TRBD1 (5 bases). This CDR3 comprises 15 residues. Germline loops: CDR1 MGHDK, CDR2 SYGVNS.

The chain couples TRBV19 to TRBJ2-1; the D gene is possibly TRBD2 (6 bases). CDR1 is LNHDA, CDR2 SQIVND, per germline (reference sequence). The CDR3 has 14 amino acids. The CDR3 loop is CAVLGGVLGNEQFF. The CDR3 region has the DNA TGTGCTGTGCTCGGAGGGGTGTTGGGAAATGAGCAGTTCTTC.

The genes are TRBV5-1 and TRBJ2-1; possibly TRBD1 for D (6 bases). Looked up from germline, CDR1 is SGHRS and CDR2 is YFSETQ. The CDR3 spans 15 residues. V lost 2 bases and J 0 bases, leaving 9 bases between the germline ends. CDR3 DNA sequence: TGCGCCAGCAGCTTAGACAGGAGCTCCTACAATGAGCAGTTCTTC. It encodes CASSLDRSSYNEQFF.

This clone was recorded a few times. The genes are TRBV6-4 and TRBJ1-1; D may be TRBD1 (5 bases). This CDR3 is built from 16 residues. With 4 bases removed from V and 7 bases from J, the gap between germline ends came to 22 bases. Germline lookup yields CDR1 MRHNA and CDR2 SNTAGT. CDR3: CASSADLRTGAYEAFF. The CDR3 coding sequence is TGTGCCAGCAGTGCCGATCTCCGAACAGGCGCCTATGAAGCTTTCTTT.

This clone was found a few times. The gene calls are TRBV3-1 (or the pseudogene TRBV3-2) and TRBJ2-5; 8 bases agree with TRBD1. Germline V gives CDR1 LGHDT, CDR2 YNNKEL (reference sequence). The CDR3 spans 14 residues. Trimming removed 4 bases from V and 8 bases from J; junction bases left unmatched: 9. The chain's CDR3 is CASSPIIGQGTQYF. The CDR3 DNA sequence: TGTGCCAGCAGCCCCATTATCGGACAGGGAACCCAGTACTTC.

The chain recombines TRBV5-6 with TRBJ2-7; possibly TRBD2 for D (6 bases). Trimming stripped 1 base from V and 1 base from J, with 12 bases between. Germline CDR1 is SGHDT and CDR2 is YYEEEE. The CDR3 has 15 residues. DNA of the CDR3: TGTGCCAGCAGCTTGCGGCGGGGAAGATCCTACGAGCAGTACGTC. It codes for CASSLRRGRSYEQYV.

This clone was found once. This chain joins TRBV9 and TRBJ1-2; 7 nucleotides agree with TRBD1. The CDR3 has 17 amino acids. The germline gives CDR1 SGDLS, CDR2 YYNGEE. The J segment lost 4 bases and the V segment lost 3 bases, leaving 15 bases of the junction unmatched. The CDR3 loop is CASSAATPTGRIYGYTF. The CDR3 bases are TGTGCCAGCAGCGCGGCAACCCCGACAGGGAGGATCTATGGCTACACCTTC.

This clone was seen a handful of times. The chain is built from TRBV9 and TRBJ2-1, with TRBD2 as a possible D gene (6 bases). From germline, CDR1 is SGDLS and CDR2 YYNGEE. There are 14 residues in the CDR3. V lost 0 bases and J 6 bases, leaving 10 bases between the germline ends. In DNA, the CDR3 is TGTGCCAGCAGCGTAGGCGGGGCCCGCAATGAGCAGTTCTTC. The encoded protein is CASSVGGARNEQFF. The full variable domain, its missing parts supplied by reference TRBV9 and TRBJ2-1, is DSGVTQTPKHLITATGQRVTLRCSPRSGDLSVYWYQQSLDQGLQFLIQYYNGEERAKGNILERFSAQQFPDLHSELNLSSLELGDSALYFCASSVGGARNEQFFGPGTRLTVL.

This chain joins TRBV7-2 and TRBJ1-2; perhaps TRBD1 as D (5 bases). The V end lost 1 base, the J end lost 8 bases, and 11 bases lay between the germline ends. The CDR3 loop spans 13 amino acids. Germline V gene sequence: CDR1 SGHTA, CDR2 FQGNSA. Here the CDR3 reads CASSLGGKEGYTF. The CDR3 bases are TGTGCCAGCAGCTTAGGGGGCAAAGAAGGCTACACCTTC.

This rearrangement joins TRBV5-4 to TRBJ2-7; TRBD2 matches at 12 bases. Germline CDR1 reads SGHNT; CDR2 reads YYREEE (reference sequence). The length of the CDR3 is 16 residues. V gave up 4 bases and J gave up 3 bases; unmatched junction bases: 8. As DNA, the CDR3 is TGTGCCAGCAGCGCATCGACTAGCGGGGGCTTCTACGAGCAGTACTTC. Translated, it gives CASSASTSGGFYEQYF.

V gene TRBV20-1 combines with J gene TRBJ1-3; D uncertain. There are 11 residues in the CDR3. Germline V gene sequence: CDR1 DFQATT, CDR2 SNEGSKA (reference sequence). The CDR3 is CGLLAGNTIYF. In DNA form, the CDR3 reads TGCGGGCTACTAGCTGGAAACACCATATATTTT.

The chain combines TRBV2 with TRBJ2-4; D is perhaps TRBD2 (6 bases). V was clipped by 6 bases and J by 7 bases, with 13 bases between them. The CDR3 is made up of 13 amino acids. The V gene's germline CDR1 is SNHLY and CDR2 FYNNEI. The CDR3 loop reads CASREGLSNIQYF. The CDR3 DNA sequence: TGTGCCAGCAGGGAGGGACTGTCGAACATTCAGTACTTC.

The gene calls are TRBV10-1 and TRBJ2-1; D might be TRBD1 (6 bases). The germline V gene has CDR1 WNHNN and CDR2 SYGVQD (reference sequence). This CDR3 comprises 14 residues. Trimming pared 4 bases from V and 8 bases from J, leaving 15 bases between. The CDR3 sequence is CASSVFGTSHEQFF. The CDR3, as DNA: TGCGCCAGCAGTGTTTTCGGGACATCCCATGAGCAGTTCTTC.

The DNA for the CDR3 is TGTGCCAGCAGCAAAGGTAGAGGCAGCAATGAGCAGTTCTTC. It yields the protein CASSKGRGSNEQFF. The chain has TRBV21-1 and TRBJ2-1; the table calls TRBD2, which could not be checked here. TRBV21-1 is noted as a pseudogene. The CDR3 consists of 14 residues.

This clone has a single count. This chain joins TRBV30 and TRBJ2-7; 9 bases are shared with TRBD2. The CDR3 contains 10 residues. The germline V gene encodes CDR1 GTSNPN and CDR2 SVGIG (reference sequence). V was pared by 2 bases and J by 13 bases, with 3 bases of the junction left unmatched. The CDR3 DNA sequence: TGTGCCTGGAGTAGCGGGAGGTTATACTTC. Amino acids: CAWSSGRLYF.

The CDR3 DNA follows: TGTGCCAGCAGTTTTGTAGGACTCCCGAGGACCGGGGAGCTGTTTTTT. It yields the protein CASSFVGLPRTGELFF. The chain carries TRBV27 and TRBJ2-2, with TRBD2 as a possible D gene (5 bases). Per germline, CDR1 MNHEY and CDR2 SMNVEV (reference sequence). CDR3 length equals 16 residues. V lost 3 bases, J lost 5 bases, and 16 bases lay in between.

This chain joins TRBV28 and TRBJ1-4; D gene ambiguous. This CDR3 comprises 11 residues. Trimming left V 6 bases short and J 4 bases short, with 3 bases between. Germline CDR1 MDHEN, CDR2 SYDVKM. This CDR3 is CASRYNEKLFF. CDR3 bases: TGTGCCAGCAGATATAATGAAAAACTGTTTTTT.

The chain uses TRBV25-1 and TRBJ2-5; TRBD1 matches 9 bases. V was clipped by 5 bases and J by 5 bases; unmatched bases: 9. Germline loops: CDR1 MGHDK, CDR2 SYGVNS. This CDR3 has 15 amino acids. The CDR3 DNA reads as TGTGCCAGCAGTAGGACAGGGGCTTTTGGGGAGACCCAGTACTTC. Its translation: CASSRTGAFGETQYF.